This T cell receptor beta chain comes out of a study of blood T cell repertoires in COVID-19. Per the authors' pipeline: Estimation of nucleated cell counts was performed using reference gene primer amplification. Data came from immunoSEQ multiplex PCR; TCRdb stores just in-frame clones and leaves some out. V and J calls and clone size are as listed in that table; D and trimming were resolved from the DNA. Here the sample spans more than 85,000 clones, around 90% being singletons. The specimen was peripheral blood. This TCR derives from a woman in her forties or fifties with acute or convalescent COVID-19.

The CDR3 DNA is TGTGCCAGTGGACTAGCGGGAACAGATACGCAGTATTTT. Its translation: CASGLAGTDTQYF. The rearrangement joins TRBV19 to TRBJ2-3, with 12 bases fitting TRBD2. This CDR3 has 13 residues. Per germline, CDR1 LNHDA and CDR2 SQIVND (reference sequence). The V and J ends lost 8 bases and 3 bases, in that order; junction bases with no gene match: 0.